Listed here are 11 T cell receptor beta chains from one sample, sequenced in a study of T-cell memory formation after mild COVID-19. TCRdb processed the 5' RACE reads anew with MiXCR; each CDR3 protein has one entry. The table shows 250,000 to 350,000 distinct CDR3 sequences, with less than 20% occurring only once. Sequencing input: PBMCs or a T cell subset sorted from them (not recorded which). These receptors were taken from a man aged 18 to 30 who had mild COVID-19 (a few samples of this study predate the infection). Cell type and time point are not known.

This clonotype has only a few counts. The rearrangement joins TRBV11-2 to TRBJ1-5; D ambiguous. Trimming cost V 5 bases and J 3 bases, with 14 bases left between them. CDR3 length: 15 residues. The germline CDR1 and CDR2 sequences are SGHAT and FQNNGV. CDR3 amino acids: CASSLSRALNQPQHF. The CDR3 bases are TGTGCCAGCAGCCTCAGCCGGGCTCTCAATCAGCCCCAGCATTTT.

The CDR3 here is CASSLHDPLWGTQYF. The CDR3 nucleotides read TGCGCCAGCAGCTTGCATGACCCACTTTGGGGGACCCAGTACTTC. The chain uses TRBV5-1 and TRBJ2-5; no reliable D call. Germline loops: CDR1 SGHRS, CDR2 YFSETQ. The V gene lost 1 base and the J gene lost 7 bases, with 17 bases spanning the gap. The CDR3 totals 15 residues.

This clonotype was detected a few times. J is TRBJ2-3 and V is TRBV20-1; 10 bases match TRBD2. The CDR3 is 15 amino acids. CDR1 is DFQATT and CDR2 is SNEGSKA in the germline V gene (reference sequence). V lost 6 bases and J lost 5; bases outside the gene matches: 11. CDR3 DNA sequence: TGCAGTGCCCCCGACCCTAGCGGGGGAAGAGATACGCAGTATTTT. Protein: CSAPDPSGGRDTQYF.

A few counts support this clonotype. The chain recombines TRBV7-3 with TRBJ2-1, with D possibly matching TRBD2 (6 bases). The germline CDR1 and CDR2 sequences are SGHTA and FQGTGA. The V and J ends lost 5 bases and 9 bases respectively, with 17 bases between them. The CDR3 loop spans 14 amino acids. The CDR3 region has the DNA TGTGCCAGCAGCCCTAATGGGGGTAGCGGTGAGCAGTTCTTC. Residues: CASSPNGGSGEQFF.

This clonotype appeared a few times. The CDR3 bases are TGTGCCAGCAGCCGGGTCCGGGAGGTAAAAGAGACCCAGTACTTC. As protein: CASSRVREVKETQYF. The rearrangement joins TRBV14 to TRBJ2-5, with 7 positions matching TRBD2. Germline loops: CDR1 SGHDN, CDR2 FVKESK. Trimming at V came to 4 bases and at J to 3 bases, leaving 8 bases not matched to a gene. The CDR3 has 15 amino acids.

This clonotype was recorded at least ten times. The chain couples TRBV7-2 to TRBJ2-7; D uncertain. The germline V and J ends were trimmed by 0 bases and 6 bases, with 9 bases remaining between them. The length of the CDR3 is 13 residues. The germline V gene encodes CDR1 SGHTA and CDR2 FQGNSA. The CDR3 protein is CASSLASSSEQYF. CDR3 coding DNA: TGTGCCAGCAGCTTAGCGTCTTCCAGCGAGCAGTACTTC.

This clonotype has at least ten counts. The V gene is TRBV12-3 or TRBV12-4, the J gene TRBJ2-5; D might be TRBD1 or TRBD2, each matching 5 bases. The CDR3 extends over 12 amino acids. V gave up 5 bases and J gave up 5 bases, with 9 bases separating them. The CDR3 spells CASSGTWETQYF. The CDR3, as DNA: TGTGCCAGCAGTGGGACGTGGGAGACCCAGTACTTC.

J is TRBJ2-3 and V is TRBV5-1; D may be TRBD2 (5 bases). V was pared by 1 base and J by 6 bases, with 9 bases between. The CDR3 is made up of 13 amino acids. The V gene's germline CDR1 is SGHRS and CDR2 YFSETQ. The CDR3 sequence: CASSLRGLDTQYF. As DNA, the CDR3 is TGCGCCAGCAGCTTGAGAGGGCTGGATACGCAGTATTTT.

This chain links TRBV13 with TRBJ2-7; maybe TRBD2 (6 bases). The CDR3 is 14 amino acids. With 7 bases removed from V and 1 base from J, the gap between germline ends came to 14 bases. Germline loops: CDR1 PRHDT, CDR2 FYEKMQ (reference sequence). CDR3 bases: TGTGCCAGCATCGCGCGGGGAGCTTCCTACGAGCAGTACTTC. It yields the protein CASIARGASYEQYF.

There are a few counts of this clonotype. The rearrangement joins TRBV5-1 to TRBJ2-1; 12 bases fit TRBD2. CDR1 and CDR2 (germline): SGHRS, YFSETQ. With 4 bases clipped from V and 4 bases from J, the junction kept 3 bases outside the gene matches. The CDR3 has 15 amino acids. The CDR3 DNA follows: TGCGCCAGCAGCCCTAGCGGGGGGGAGTACAATGAGCAGTTCTTC. It codes for CASSPSGGEYNEQFF.

This clonotype was picked up many times. This rearrangement joins TRBV5-1 to TRBJ2-2; unclear D gene. Trimming took off 0 bases at V and 7 bases at J, with 4 bases between the two ends. CDR1 SGHRS and CDR2 YFSETQ come from the germline V gene. This CDR3 region has 12 residues. The CDR3 protein is CASSLEDGELFF. The CDR3 DNA is TGCGCCAGCAGCTTGGAGGACGGGGAGCTGTTTTTT. Drawing the rest from reference TRBV5-1 and TRBJ2-2, the complete variable domain is KAGVTQTPRYLIKTRGQQVTLSCSPISGHRSVSWYQQTPGQGLQFLFEYFSETQRNKGNFPGRFSGRQFSNSRSEMNVSTLELGDSALYLCASSLEDGELFFGEGSRLTVL.